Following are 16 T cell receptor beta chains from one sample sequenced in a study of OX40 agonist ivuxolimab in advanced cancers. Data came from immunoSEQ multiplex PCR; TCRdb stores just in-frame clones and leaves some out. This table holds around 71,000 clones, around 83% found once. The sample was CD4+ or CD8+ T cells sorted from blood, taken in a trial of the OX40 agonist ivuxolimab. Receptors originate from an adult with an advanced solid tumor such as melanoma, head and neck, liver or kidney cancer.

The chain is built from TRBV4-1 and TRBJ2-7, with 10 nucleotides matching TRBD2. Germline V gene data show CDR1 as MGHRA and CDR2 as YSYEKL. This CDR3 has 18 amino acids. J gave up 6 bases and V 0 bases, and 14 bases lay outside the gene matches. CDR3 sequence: CASSQDLFGLAGVGEQYF. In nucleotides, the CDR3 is TGCGCCAGCAGCCAAGATCTTTTCGGGCTAGCGGGAGTCGGCGAGCAGTACTTC.

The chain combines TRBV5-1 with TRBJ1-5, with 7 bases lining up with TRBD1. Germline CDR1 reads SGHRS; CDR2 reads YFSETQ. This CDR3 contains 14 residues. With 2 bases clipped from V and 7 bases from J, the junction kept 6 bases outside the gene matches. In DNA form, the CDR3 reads TGCGCCAGCAGCTTAGGGACAGTTGGCCAGCCCCAGCATTTT. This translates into CASSLGTVGQPQHF.

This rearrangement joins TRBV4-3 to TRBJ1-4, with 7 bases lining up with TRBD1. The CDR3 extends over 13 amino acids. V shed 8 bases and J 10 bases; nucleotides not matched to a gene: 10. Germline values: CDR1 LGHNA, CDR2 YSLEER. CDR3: CASGPTGKGKLFF. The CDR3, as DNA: TGCGCCAGCGGGCCGACAGGGAAGGGAAAACTGTTTTTT.

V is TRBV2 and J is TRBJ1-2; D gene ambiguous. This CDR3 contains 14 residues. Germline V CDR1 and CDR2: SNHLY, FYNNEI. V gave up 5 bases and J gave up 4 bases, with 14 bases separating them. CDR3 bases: TGTGCCAGCAGTCAGGACCGTACCTCCTATGGCTACACCTTC. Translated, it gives CASSQDRTSYGYTF.

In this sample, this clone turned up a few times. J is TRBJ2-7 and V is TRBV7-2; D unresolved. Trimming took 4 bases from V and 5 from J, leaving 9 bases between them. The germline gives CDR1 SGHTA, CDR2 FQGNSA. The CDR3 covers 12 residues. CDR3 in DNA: TGTGCCAGCAGCTCCGACTGGAACGAGCAGTACTTC. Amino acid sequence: CASSSDWNEQYF. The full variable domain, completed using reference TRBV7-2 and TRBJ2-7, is GAGVSQSPSNKVTEKGKDVELRCDPISGHTALYWYRQSLGQGLEFLIYFQGNSAPDKSGLPSDRFSAERTGGSVSTLTIQRTQQEDSAVYLCASSSDWNEQYFGPGTRLTVT.

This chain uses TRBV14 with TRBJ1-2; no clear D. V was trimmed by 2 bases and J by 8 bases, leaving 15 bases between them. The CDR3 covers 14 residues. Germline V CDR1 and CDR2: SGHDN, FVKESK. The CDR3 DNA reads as TGTGCCAGCAGCCAATCCCAGCCGGGTCGGGGCTACACCTTC. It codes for CASSQSQPGRGYTF.

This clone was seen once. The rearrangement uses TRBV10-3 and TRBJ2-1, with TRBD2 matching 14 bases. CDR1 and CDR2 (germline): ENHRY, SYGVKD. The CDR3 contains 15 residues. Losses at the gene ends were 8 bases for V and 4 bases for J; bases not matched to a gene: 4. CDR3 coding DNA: TGTGCCATCTCCCGACTAGCGGGAGGGTACAATGAGCAGTTCTTC. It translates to CAISRLAGGYNEQFF.

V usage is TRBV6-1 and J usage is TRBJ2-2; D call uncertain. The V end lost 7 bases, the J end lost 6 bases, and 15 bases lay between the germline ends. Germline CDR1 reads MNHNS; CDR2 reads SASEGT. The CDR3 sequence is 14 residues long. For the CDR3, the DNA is TGTGCCAGCAACCGCGAGCCGATCTCCGGGGAGCTGTTTTTT. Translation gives CASNREPISGELFF.

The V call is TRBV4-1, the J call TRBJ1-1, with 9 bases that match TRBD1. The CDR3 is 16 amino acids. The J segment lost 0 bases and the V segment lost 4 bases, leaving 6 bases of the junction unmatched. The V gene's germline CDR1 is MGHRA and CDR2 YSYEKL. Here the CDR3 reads CASSPGQGRLNTEAFF. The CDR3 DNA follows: TGCGCCAGCAGCCCTGGACAGGGGAGACTGAACACTGAAGCTTTCTTT.

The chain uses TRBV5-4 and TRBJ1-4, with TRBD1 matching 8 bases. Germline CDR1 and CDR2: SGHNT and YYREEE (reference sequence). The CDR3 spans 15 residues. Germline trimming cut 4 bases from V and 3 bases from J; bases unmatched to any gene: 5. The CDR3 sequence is CASSLGDRPNEKLFF. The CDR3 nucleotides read TGTGCCAGCAGCCTCGGGGACAGGCCTAATGAAAAACTGTTTTTT.

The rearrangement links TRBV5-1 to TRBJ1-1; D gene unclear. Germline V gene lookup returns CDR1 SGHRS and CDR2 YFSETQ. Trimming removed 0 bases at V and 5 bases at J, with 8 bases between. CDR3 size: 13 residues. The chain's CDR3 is CASSLEGPTEAFF. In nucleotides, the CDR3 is TGCGCCAGCAGCTTGGAAGGGCCTACTGAAGCTTTCTTT.

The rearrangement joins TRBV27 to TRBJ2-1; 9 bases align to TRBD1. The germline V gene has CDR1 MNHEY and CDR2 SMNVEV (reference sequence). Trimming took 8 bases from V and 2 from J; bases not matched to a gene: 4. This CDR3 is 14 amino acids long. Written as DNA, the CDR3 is TGTGCCAGCTCCCGGGACAGGGCCTACAATGAGCAGTTCTTC. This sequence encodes CASSRDRAYNEQFF.

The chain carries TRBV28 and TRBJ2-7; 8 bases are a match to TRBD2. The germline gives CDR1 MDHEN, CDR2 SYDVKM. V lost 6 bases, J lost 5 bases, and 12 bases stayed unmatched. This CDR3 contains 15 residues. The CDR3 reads CASSTTGTRSDEQYF. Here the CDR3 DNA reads TGTGCCAGCAGCACCACCGGGACTAGATCTGACGAGCAGTACTTC.

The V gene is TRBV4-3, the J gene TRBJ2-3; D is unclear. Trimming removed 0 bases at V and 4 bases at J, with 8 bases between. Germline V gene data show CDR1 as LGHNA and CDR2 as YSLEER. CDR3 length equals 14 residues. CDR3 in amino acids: CASSQETDSDTQYF. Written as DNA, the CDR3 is TGCGCCAGCAGCCAAGAAACTGACTCAGATACGCAGTATTTT.

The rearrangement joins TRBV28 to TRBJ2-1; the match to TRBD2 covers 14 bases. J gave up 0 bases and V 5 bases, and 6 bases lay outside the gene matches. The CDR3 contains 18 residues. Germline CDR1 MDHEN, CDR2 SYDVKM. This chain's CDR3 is CASSTGTSGSLSYNEQFF. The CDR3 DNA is TGTGCCAGCAGTACCGGGACTAGCGGGAGTCTCTCCTACAATGAGCAGTTCTTC. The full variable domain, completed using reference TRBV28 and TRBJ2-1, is DVKVTQSSRYLVKRTGEKVFLECVQDMDHENMFWYRQDPGLGLRLIYFSYDVKMKEKGDIPEGYSVSREKKERFSLILESASTNQTSMYLCASSTGTSGSLSYNEQFFGPGTRLTVL.

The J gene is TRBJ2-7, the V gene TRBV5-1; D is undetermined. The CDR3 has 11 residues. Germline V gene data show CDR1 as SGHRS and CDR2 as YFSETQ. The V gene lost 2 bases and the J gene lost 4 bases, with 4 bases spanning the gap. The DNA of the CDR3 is TGCGCCAGCAGCTTCAGGTACGAGCAGTACTTC. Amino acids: CASSFRYEQYF.